This T cell receptor (beta chain) was identified during a study of T cell responses to AZD1222 COVID-19 vaccine. Turning to the study itself: Second-dose recipients at about 4 or about 12 weeks were treated as one pooled group. General study findings and limits: The CD4 TCRs associated with vaccination extended across spike and predominated at 160-218 and 743-854. The study identified only six AZD1222 recipients as seropositive at baseline.

Produced via immunoSEQ multiplex PCR; TCRdb's table is partial and in-frame only. The table shows more than 85,000 clones, with about 85% occurring only once. Comments on this clone: Antigen specificity is unknown.

Germline assignment: CDR1 SGHDN and CDR2 FVKESK. V shed 0 bases and J 0 bases; nucleotides not matched to a gene: 17. CDR3 size: 21 residues. Specimen: peripheral blood, collected on day 0 of AZD1222 vaccination. The sequence came from an adult in good health. This sequence joins TRBV14 and TRBJ1-3; TRBD1 matches 7 bases. The CDR3 sequence is CASSQEWVGGFSPLSGNTIYF. CDR3 sequence (DNA): TGTGCCAGCAGCCAAGAGTGGGTAGGGGGCTTTAGCCCCCTCTCTGGAAACACCATATATTTT.